One and the same sample provided the 10 T cell receptor beta chains below, sequenced in a study of Ad26.COV2.S vaccination and SARS-CoV-2 variants. Some clones are missing from TCRdb's copy, which holds only in-frame ones; the method was immunoSEQ multiplex PCR. The sample includes hundreds of thousands of clones, roughly 90% of them seen just once. Indicated treatment: roughly 20 received Ad26.COV2.S at low or high dose, single or two shots; about five received placebo; per-sample allocation not given. Material that was analyzed had been drawn on day 63 after the first vaccine or placebo injection. The sample here was peripheral blood, taken in a trial of Ad26.COV2.S vaccine versus placebo. The receptors originated from a person aged 18-65 years who received the Ad26.COV2.S COVID-19 vaccine or a placebo.

This sequence joins TRBV4-1 and TRBJ1-5; D gene unclear. V lost 4 bases and J 0 bases, leaving 7 bases between the germline ends. CDR1 and CDR2 from the germline V gene are MGHRA and YSYEKL. The CDR3 contains 14 residues. CDR3 residues: CASSLDTSNQPQHF. The DNA of the CDR3 is TGCGCCAGCAGCCTAGACACTAGCAATCAGCCCCAGCATTTT.

This clone was seen just once. This chain's CDR3 is CASSYSKQGASYGYTF. CDR3 nucleotide sequence: TGTGCCAGCAGTTACTCGAAACAGGGGGCTAGCTATGGCTACACCTTC. The chain has TRBV6-5 and TRBJ1-2, with 9 bases lining up with TRBD1. The CDR3 spans 16 residues. Germline values: CDR1 MNHEY, CDR2 SVGAGI. V shed 0 bases, J shed 4 bases, and the junction held 6 bases outside the gene matches.

The sample holds one count of this clone. Germline and junction disagree at one end, which may indicate a read error. The V call is TRBV29-1, the J call TRBJ1-2; D unresolved. The CDR3 has 12 amino acids. In germline, CDR1 is SQVTM, CDR2 ANQGSEA. The CDR3: CSVKQNVYAYTF. In DNA form, the CDR3 reads TGCAGCGTAAAACAGAACGTCTATGCCTACACCTTC.

The rearrangement uses TRBV6-1 and TRBJ2-1; possible D gene TRBD2, 6 bases. The germline V gene encodes CDR1 MNHNS and CDR2 SASEGT. V shed 3 bases and J shed 10 bases, with 19 bases lying between them. The CDR3 runs to 15 residues. CDR3 DNA sequence: TGTGCCAGCAGTGATTTGGGACTCCCGCTCGGAGAGCAGTTCTTC. Translated: CASSDLGLPLGEQFF.

J is TRBJ2-2 and V is TRBV27; 12 bases fit TRBD2. Germline-derived CDR1 and CDR2 are MNHEY and SMNVEV (reference sequence). V was clipped by 9 bases and J by 5 bases; unmatched bases: 16. This CDR3 region has 18 residues. The CDR3 region has the DNA TGTGCCAGTCACACCTCTCTGCTAGCGGGAGGGAGGACCGGGGAGCTGTTTTTT. This gives the protein CASHTSLLAGGRTGELFF.

This clone appeared once. The chain carries TRBV3-1 (or the pseudogene TRBV3-2) and TRBJ2-1, with TRBD2 as a possible D gene (6 bases). This CDR3 spans 15 amino acids. V lost 1 base, J lost 5 bases, and 12 bases lay in between. The V gene's germline CDR1 is LGHDT and CDR2 YNNKEL (reference sequence). CDR3 amino acids: CASSQGDWAHNEQFF. DNA for the CDR3: TGTGCCAGCAGCCAAGGGGACTGGGCCCACAATGAGCAGTTCTTC.

The V gene is TRBV27, the J gene TRBJ2-7, with D hard to call. The CDR3 sequence is 13 residues long. The germline V gene encodes CDR1 MNHEY and CDR2 SMNVEV (reference sequence). Trimming stripped 2 bases from V and 3 bases from J, with 8 bases between. CDR3 loop: CASSLGRNYEQYF. The CDR3 nucleotides are TGTGCCAGCAGTTTAGGCAGAAACTACGAGCAGTACTTC.

The chain recombines TRBV14 with TRBJ2-1, with D perhaps matching TRBD1 (5 bases). CDR1 and CDR2 from the germline V gene are SGHDN and FVKESK. Trimming stripped 4 bases from V and 1 base from J, with 17 bases between. The CDR3 runs to 17 residues. The CDR3 nucleotides are TGTGCCAGCAGCCTTTCCAGGGTTATAGTTTCCTACAATGAGCAGTTCTTC. Protein sequence: CASSLSRVIVSYNEQFF.

The gene calls are TRBV6-5 and TRBJ2-1, with D perhaps matching TRBD2 (7 bases). The V end was cut by 6 bases, the J end by 2 bases, with 14 bases between. This CDR3 is built from 15 residues. CDR1 MNHEY and CDR2 SVGAGI come from the germline V gene. The CDR3 DNA follows: TGTGCCAGCAGACAAAGCGGGACACCCTACAATGAGCAGTTCTTC. Its protein is CASRQSGTPYNEQFF.

V and J are TRBV2 and TRBJ1-2; TRBD1 agrees at 7 bases. Germline trimming cut 5 bases from V and 5 bases from J; bases unmatched to any gene: 2. This CDR3 is 12 amino acids long. Germline loops: CDR1 SNHLY, CDR2 FYNNEI. CDR3 region: CASSTTGYGYTF. CDR3 DNA sequence: TGTGCCAGCAGTACGACAGGGTATGGCTACACCTTC.